The source of this T cell receptor (beta chain) is a study of blood T cell repertoires in COVID-19. Study-level information: Acute and convalescent COVID-19 samples came from the United States, Italy and Spain. The analysed material was cDNA or gDNA that came from T cells, B-cell-depleted T cells, or PBMCs.

Germline loops: CDR1 KGHDR, CDR2 SFDVKD. The CDR3 totals 16 residues. V lost 2 bases to trimming and J lost 4 bases, with 14 bases between them. Produced via immunoSEQ multiplex PCR; TCRdb's table is partial and in-frame only. The data show some 76,000 clones, 82% seen once. This sequence was found in a human donor in a cohort sampled during active COVID-19. Sequencing was performed on peripheral blood. The V and J genes are TRBV24-1 and TRBJ1-3; D not certain. The CDR3 bases are TGTGCCACCAGTGATTCGAAACTTAGCGCCGGAAACACCATATATTTT. It is translated as CATSDSKLSAGNTIYF.